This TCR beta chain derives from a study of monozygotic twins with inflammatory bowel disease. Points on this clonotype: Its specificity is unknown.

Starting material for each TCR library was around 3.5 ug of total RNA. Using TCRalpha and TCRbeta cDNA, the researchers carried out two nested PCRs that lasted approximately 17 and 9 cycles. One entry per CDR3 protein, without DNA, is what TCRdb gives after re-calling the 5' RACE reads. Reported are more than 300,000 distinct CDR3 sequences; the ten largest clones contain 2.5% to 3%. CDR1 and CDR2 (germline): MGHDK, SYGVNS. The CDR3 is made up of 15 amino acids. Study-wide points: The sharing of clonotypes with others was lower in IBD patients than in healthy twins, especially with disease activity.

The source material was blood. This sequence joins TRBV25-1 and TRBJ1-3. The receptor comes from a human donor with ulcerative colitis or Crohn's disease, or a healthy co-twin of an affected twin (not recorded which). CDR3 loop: CASSGRQNSGNTIYF.